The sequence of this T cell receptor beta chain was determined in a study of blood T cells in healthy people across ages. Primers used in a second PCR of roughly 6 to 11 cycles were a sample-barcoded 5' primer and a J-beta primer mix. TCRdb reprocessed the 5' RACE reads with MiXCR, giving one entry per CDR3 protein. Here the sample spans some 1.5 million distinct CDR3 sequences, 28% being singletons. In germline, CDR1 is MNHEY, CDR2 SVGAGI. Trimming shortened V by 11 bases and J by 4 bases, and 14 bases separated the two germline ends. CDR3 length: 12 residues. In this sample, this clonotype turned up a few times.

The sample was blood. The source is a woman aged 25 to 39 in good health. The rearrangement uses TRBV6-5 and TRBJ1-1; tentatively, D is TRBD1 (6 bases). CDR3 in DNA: TGTGCCGCTGGGGGGGCGGGCACTGAAGCTTTCTTT. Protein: CAAGGAGTEAFF.